This is a list of T cell receptor beta chains from one sample in a study of T cell responses to AZD1222 COVID-19 vaccine. The repertoire was sequenced with immunoSEQ multiplex PCR; TCRdb's copy has only in-frame clones and lacks some. The sample includes around 90,000 clones, 88% seen only once; the top ten take less than 15%. The starting material was peripheral blood, obtained on day 0 of AZD1222 vaccination. These receptors were taken from an adult in good health. Each CDR3 is given with its conserved first and last residue. The D gene is left open where the match is weak. Clone size is given for some rows only: seen once, a few or many times, or a class if the clone is expanded.

cdr3_aa cdr3_nt d_call j_call clone_size v_call
CASRRRTGEAFF TGTGCCAGCAGACGACGGACAGGGGAAGCTTTCTTT TRBD1 TRBJ1-1 . TRBV6-5
CASSPSFRGEETQYF TGTGCCAGCAGCCCGTCATTCCGGGGGGAAGAGACCCAGTACTTC TRBD2 TRBJ2-5 . TRBV7-9
CSVPSLQGDGYTF TGCAGCGTTCCCTCCCTACAGGGAGATGGCTACACCTTC . TRBJ1-2 few TRBV29-1
CAWSYPPRQETQYF TGTGCCTGGAGTTATCCGCCAAGGCAAGAGACCCAGTACTTC . TRBJ2-5 . TRBV30
CASRSLGTVEGEKLFF TGTGCCAGCAGGTCCCTCGGGACAGTCGAGGGTGAAAAACTGTTTTTT TRBD1 TRBJ1-4 . TRBV27
CASSFANEQFF TGTGCCAGCAGCTTCGCCAATGAGCAGTTCTTC . TRBJ2-1 . TRBV7-2
CASSSGQGRVYGYTF TGTGCCAGCAGCAGCGGACAGGGGCGGGTCTATGGCTACACCTTC TRBD1 TRBJ1-2 . TRBV7-9
CASRETGFGQPQHF TGTGCCAGCAGAGAGACAGGGTTCGGTCAGCCCCAGCATTTT TRBD1 TRBJ1-5 once TRBV6-5
CASSPLGGGFTEAFF TGTGCCAGCAGCCCACTAGGTGGGGGCTTCACTGAAGCTTTCTTT . TRBJ1-1 . TRBV7-9
CASSLDHEGWDEQYF TGCGCCAGCAGCTTGGATCATGAGGGTTGGGACGAGCAGTACTTC . TRBJ2-7 . TRBV5-1
CSVEVGAGTEAFF TGCAGCGTTGAAGTAGGGGCTGGGACTGAAGCTTTCTTT . TRBJ1-1 . TRBV29-1
CASRLGGYGYTF TGTGCCAGTAGGTTAGGCGGCTATGGCTACACCTTC . TRBJ1-2 . TRBV19
CASRAYREGDEKLFF TGTGCCAGCAGGGCGTACAGGGAAGGCGATGAAAAACTGTTTTTT . TRBJ1-4 . TRBV28
CASSGTGTDTQYF TGTGCCAGCAGTGGGACAGGCACAGATACGCAGTATTTT . TRBJ2-3 . TRBV2
CASSFGSGYMETQYF TGTGCCAGCAGCTTCGGTAGCGGGTACATGGAGACCCAGTACTTC TRBD2 TRBJ2-5 . TRBV7-2
CASRSGEKLFF TGTGCCAGTCGGAGCGGGGAAAAACTGTTTTTT . TRBJ1-4 . TRBV19
CASHGGMSYNEQFF TGTGCCAGCCACGGGGGCATGTCCTACAATGAGCAGTTCTTC . TRBJ2-1 . TRBV28
CASSAGTGVIYGYTF TGTGCCAGCAGTGCCGGGACAGGGGTGATCTATGGCTACACCTTC TRBD1 TRBJ1-2 . TRBV2
CASSLDRTGGNSPLHF TGTGCCAGCTCACTAGACCGGACAGGTGGAAATTCACCCCTCCACTTT TRBD1 TRBJ1-6 . TRBV18
CASSGGAHNEQFF TGTGCCAGCAGCGGGGGGGCACACAATGAGCAGTTCTTC . TRBJ2-1 medium-sized TRBV9
CASTLLGAETEAFF TGTGCCAGCACCCTGCTGGGGGCTGAAACTGAAGCTTTCTTT . TRBJ1-1 . TRBV7-9
CASSKKAGDMGNTIYF TGTGCCAGCAGCAAAAAGGCAGGGGATATGGGAAACACCATATATTTT . TRBJ1-3 . TRBV21-1
CATSVQGARETQYF TGTGCCACCTCAGTACAGGGGGCGCGGGAGACCCAGTACTTC TRBD1 TRBJ2-5 . TRBV19
CASSEEQFTGELFF TGTGCCAGCAGTGAAGAACAGTTCACCGGGGAGCTGTTTTTT . TRBJ2-2 . TRBV6-1